The text below deals with one T cell receptor beta chain. The specificity of this receptor is unknown. The sample holds no much larger clone one base away, and base qualities are not on file. CDR1 SGHVS and CDR2 FQNEAQ are derived from the germline V gene. Trimming takes 5 bases off V and 7 bases off J; junction bases not matched to a gene: 7. From the cysteine through the phenylalanine, the CDR3 covers 14 amino acids. Just the 42-base CDR3 DNA is kept, in frame starting at base 1. Each collaborating institution followed its own protocols to collect whole blood in K2EDTA tubes. Collaborator samples were shipped for TCRbeta analysis as frozen whole blood, isolated PBMCs, or DNA extracted from either sample type. This record belongs to a study of blood T cell repertoires in COVID-19 (dated by TCRdb to 2019 to 2021). With regard to the full study: The collaborator samples originated in the United States, Italy and Spain and spanned the acute and convalescent phases of COVID-19. The repertoires were released in a freely available public database meant as a resource for research on the immune response to SARS-CoV-2. Subjects who had been exposed to COVID-19, were actively infected with it, or had recovered from it provided the deeply sampled blood TCRbeta repertoires that made up the dataset. The material from the prospective study consisted of cDNA or gDNA derived from T cells, B-cell-depleted T cells, or PBMCs. The samples were drawn from the first 160 participants of the ongoing ImmuneRACE study and from 1,200 or so subjects provided by 6 global collaborators. Where available, HLA class I and class II types were taken from metadata supplied by the sample provider and were not determined by assay-based typing. Nearly every sample came with metadata listing a de-identified subject ID, COVID-19 status, age in years and sex. General conclusions and limits of the study: The amount of clinical and demographic metadata varied by source and participant and was provided uncurated.

The immunoSEQ Assay, a bias-controlled multiplex PCR, was used to amplify TCRbeta CDR3 regions from genomic DNA. On the authors' methods: The number of nucleated cells in each sample was estimated by amplification of reference gene primers within the assay. To quantify the absolute abundance of each unique TCRbeta CDR3 rearrangement, sequence reads were collapsed and filtered. For each sample, productive Simpson clonality was calculated as the square root of Simpson's diversity index over productive rearrangements. Imported from immuneACCESS, the table was reduced by TCRdb to in-frame sequences with V and J called. These copies leave out some clones; in studies compared against another copy, an unresolved V gene accounts for under half, and the cause of the remainder is not known. D and trimming were read from the DNA, whereas the V and J calls and clone size are those reported in that table. The table for this sample lists over 90,000 clones; about 90% of them were counted only once. Clones ranked in the top ten supply approximately 3.5% of the sample.

Sequences were obtained from peripheral blood. Here the chain combines TRBV7-8 and TRBJ2-1; 8 of the junction bases match TRBD1. The sequence was collected from a human donor in a cohort sampled during active COVID-19. The DNA sequence is as follows: TGTGCCAGCAGCCCCTGGACAGGGATGAATGAGCAGTTCTTC. Its translation reads: CASSPWTGMNEQFF.